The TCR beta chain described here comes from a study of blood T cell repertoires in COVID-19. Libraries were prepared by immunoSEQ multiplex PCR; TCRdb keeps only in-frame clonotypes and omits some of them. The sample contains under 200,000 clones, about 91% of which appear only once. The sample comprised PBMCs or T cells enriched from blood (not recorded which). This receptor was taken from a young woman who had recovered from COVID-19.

CDR3 protein: CATSRDITGELFF. Here the CDR3 DNA reads TGTGCCACCAGCAGAGATATCACCGGGGAGCTGTTTTTT. V is TRBV15 and J is TRBJ2-2; D gene uncertain. Germline lookup yields CDR1 LNHNV and CDR2 YYDKDF (reference sequence). The CDR3 has 13 residues. Trimming pared 0 bases from V and 4 bases from J, leaving 3 bases between.